This T cell receptor (beta chain) comes out of a study of patients and donors after allogeneic stem cell transplantation. One entry per CDR3 protein, called by TCRdb with MiXCR from the RT-PCR reads. The sample has approximately 37,000 distinct CDR3 sequences; roughly 30% are singletons. CDR1 and CDR2 from the germline V gene are MDHEN and SYDVKM. The CDR3 runs to 13 residues. V dropped 6 bases and J dropped 10 bases, with 16 bases sitting between them. The sample was blood, either unsorted or a sorted T cell fraction (not recorded which). This TCR came from a human donor who was either an allogeneic HSCT recipient or a stem cell or donor lymphocyte infusion donor (not recorded which). It is not recorded whose cells these are; they may come from a transplant donor. The chain is built from TRBV28 and TRBJ2-1; D is ambiguous. DNA of the CDR3: TGTGCCAGCAGCCAAACAGTCGTTCGCGAGCAGTTCTTC. Residues: CASSQTVVREQFF.